These 18 T cell receptor beta chains share one sample of origin, sequenced in a study of identical twins. TCRdb called the 5' RACE reads again in MiXCR, with one record for every CDR3 protein. The sample shows 450,000 to 600,000 distinct CDR3 sequences, about 22% of them seen only once. This sample also appeared in a second study, on yellow fever vaccine responses in identical twins.

Sample: CD4+ T cells sorted from blood. The receptors derive from a young woman in good health.

This clonotype was picked up many times. This sequence joins TRBV5-1 and TRBJ2-2; the D call may be TRBD1 or TRBD2 (5 bases each). Trimming removed 9 bases from V and 0 bases from J, with 18 bases in between. This CDR3 is 16 amino acids long. In germline, CDR1 is SGHRS, CDR2 YFSETQ. CDR3 amino acids: CATTDSPGSNTGELFF. CDR3 sequence (DNA): TGCGCCACCACTGACAGTCCGGGATCGAACACCGGGGAGCTGTTTTTT. The entire variable domain, with the rest obtained from reference TRBV5-1 and TRBJ2-2, is as follows: KAGVTQTPRYLIKTRGQQVTLSCSPISGHRSVSWYQQTPGQGLQFLFEYFSETQRNKGNFPGRFSGRQFSNSRSEMNVSTLELGDSALYLCATTDSPGSNTGELFFGEGSRLTVL.

The chain carries TRBV3-1 and TRBJ2-7; D uncertain. The CDR3 spans 11 residues. Germline loops: CDR1 LGHDT, CDR2 YNNKEL (reference sequence). Trimming removed 3 bases at V and 7 bases at J, with 7 bases between. The CDR3: CASSQVQEQYF. CDR3 sequence (DNA): TGTGCCAGCAGCCAGGTCCAAGAGCAGTACTTC.

In its sample, this clonotype was seen a few times. V gene TRBV7-8 combines with J gene TRBJ2-3, with D possibly matching TRBD1 (5 bases). V was cut by 5 bases and J by 2 bases, with 8 bases left in between. This CDR3 spans 13 amino acids. Germline V gives CDR1 SGHVS, CDR2 FQNEAQ. CDR3 nucleotide sequence: TGTGCCAGCAGCGTGACAGACACAGATACGCAGTATTTT. As protein: CASSVTDTDTQYF.

The table lists this clonotype with a few counts. The chain combines TRBV7-9 with TRBJ2-7; the match to TRBD2 covers 14 bases. CDR3 length: 14 residues. In germline, CDR1 is SEHNR, CDR2 FQNEAQ (reference sequence). The V segment lost 3 bases and the J segment 6 bases; nucleotides outside the gene matches: 1. The CDR3 spells CASSFGTSGSEQYF. The CDR3 DNA follows: TGTGCCAGCAGCTTCGGGACTAGCGGGAGCGAGCAGTACTTC.

The V call is TRBV3-1, the J call TRBJ2-4, with D perhaps matching TRBD1 (6 bases). CDR3 length: 16 residues. The V and J ends lost 4 bases and 1 base respectively, with 14 bases between them. From germline, CDR1 is LGHDT and CDR2 YNNKEL (reference sequence). CDR3: CASSPSYRVAKNIQYF. The CDR3 DNA is TGTGCCAGCAGCCCGTCCTACAGGGTGGCCAAAAACATTCAGTACTTC.

This clonotype was seen only a few times. The chain has TRBV7-8 and TRBJ2-7; a weak D match, TRBD1 (6 bases). V lost 5 bases and J 3 bases, leaving 23 bases between the germline ends. The CDR3 spans 17 residues. CDR1 and CDR2 (germline): SGHVS, FQNEAQ. The CDR3 reads CASSRITRFDRLYEQYF. The CDR3, as DNA: TGTGCCAGCAGCCGGATAACGCGCTTCGACAGGCTCTACGAGCAGTACTTC.

The rearrangement joins TRBV12-3 or TRBV12-4 to TRBJ1-1; D is uncertain. V shed 1 base and J shed 6 bases, with 12 bases lying between them. The CDR3 covers 14 residues. This CDR3 is CASSLGVGEAEAFF. CDR3 in DNA: TGTGCCAGCAGTTTAGGGGTCGGGGAAGCTGAAGCTTTCTTT.

The V gene is TRBV5-1, the J gene TRBJ2-5; a weak D match, TRBD1 (8 bases). V gave up 4 bases and J gave up 9 bases, with 16 bases separating them. Germline V lookup: CDR1 SGHRS, CDR2 YFSETQ. CDR3 size: 13 residues. CDR3 region: CASSPGQGGSQYF. In DNA form, the CDR3 reads TGCGCCAGCAGCCCCGGACAGGGAGGGTCCCAGTACTTC.

This chain links TRBV29-1 with TRBJ2-3, with 10 bases aligning to TRBD2. Germline V CDR1 and CDR2: SQVTM, ANQGSEA. V was pared by 5 bases and J by 0 bases, with 8 bases of the junction left unmatched. The CDR3 spans 16 residues. The CDR3 sequence: CSVSGLATTSTDTQYF. The CDR3 region has the DNA TGCAGCGTTTCGGGACTAGCGACAACTAGCACAGATACGCAGTATTTT.

This clonotype was counted a few times. This chain joins TRBV3-1 and TRBJ1-6; no definite D call. The V end lost 3 bases, the J end lost 8 bases, and 5 bases lay between the germline ends. The CDR3 is made up of 12 amino acids. The germline V gene encodes CDR1 LGHDT and CDR2 YNNKEL (reference sequence). As DNA, the CDR3 is TGTGCCAGCAGCCACGGCGATTCACCCCTCCACTTT. It translates to CASSHGDSPLHF.

This chain uses TRBV4-1 with TRBJ2-1; maybe TRBD2 (5 bases). Per the germline V gene, CDR1 is MGHRA and CDR2 is YSYEKL. This CDR3 contains 17 residues. V was pared by 1 base and J by 3 bases, with 16 bases between. The CDR3 DNA reads TGCGCCAGCAGCCAAGCCTCCCGAGGGCTAGTCTACAATGAGCAGTTCTTC. Amino acid sequence: CASSQASRGLVYNEQFF.

The rearrangement uses TRBV3-1 and TRBJ2-2; D gene uncertain. The CDR3 consists of 20 residues. The germline V and J ends were trimmed by 1 base and 1 base, with 22 bases remaining between them. CDR1 and CDR2 from the germline V gene are LGHDT and YNNKEL (reference sequence). The CDR3 nucleotides are TGTGCCAGCAGCCAAGTCCCCTTAGGTATCGGGTCTATGAACACCGGGGAGCTGTTTTTT. Residues: CASSQVPLGIGSMNTGELFF.

This clonotype came up a few times. The V and J genes are TRBV5-1 and TRBJ2-1, with D perhaps matching TRBD1 or TRBD2 (6 bases each). Germline CDR1 and CDR2: SGHRS and YFSETQ. V was clipped by 0 bases and J by 5 bases, with 15 bases between them. This CDR3 spans 16 amino acids. In DNA form, the CDR3 reads TGCGCCAGCAGCTTGGTAGGTGGGGGGCTCGACAATGAGCAGTTCTTC. Residues: CASSLVGGGLDNEQFF.

The chain recombines TRBV4-1 with TRBJ1-2; D unclear. CDR1 MGHRA and CDR2 YSYEKL come from the germline V gene. Trimming pared 0 bases from V and 7 bases from J, leaving 6 bases between. The CDR3 spans 12 residues. The CDR3 DNA follows: TGCGCCAGCAGCCAAGATGGACCTGGCTACACCTTC. It is translated as CASSQDGPGYTF.

V gene TRBV10-3 combines with J gene TRBJ2-2, with TRBD2 matching 10 bases. The V gene's germline CDR1 is ENHRY and CDR2 SYGVKD. The CDR3 length is 15 residues. Losses at the gene ends were 1 base for V and 4 bases for J; bases not matched to a gene: 0. The CDR3, as DNA: TGTGCCATCAGTGAGTGGACTAGCGGCACCGGGGAGCTGTTTTTT. As protein: CAISEWTSGTGELFF.

J is TRBJ2-5 and V is TRBV20-1; 10 bases align to TRBD1. Germline trimming cut 6 bases from V and 2 bases from J; bases unmatched to any gene: 9. The CDR3 runs 15 residues. CDR1 DFQATT and CDR2 SNEGSKA come from the germline V gene (reference sequence). CDR3 nucleotides: TGCAGTGCCACCACTCCGGGACAGGGGCAAGAGACCCAGTACTTC. Amino acid sequence: CSATTPGQGQETQYF.

The chain has TRBV15 and TRBJ1-1; D unclear. Germline V gives CDR1 LNHNV, CDR2 YYDKDF (reference sequence). The CDR3 consists of 15 residues. V was pared by 4 bases and J by 0 bases, with 12 bases between. The CDR3 region is CATSKRTGMNTEAFF. CDR3 nucleotide sequence: TGTGCCACCAGCAAAAGGACGGGAATGAACACTGAAGCTTTCTTT.

This chain joins TRBV27 and TRBJ2-7; TRBD2 matches at 7 bases. Germline loops: CDR1 MNHEY, CDR2 SMNVEV (reference sequence). This CDR3 is 13 amino acids long. Losses at the gene ends were 8 bases for V and 7 bases for J; bases not matched to a gene: 11. The CDR3 loop reads CASSGTTRGEQYF. CDR3 DNA sequence: TGTGCCAGCTCCGGGACTACCCGGGGGGAGCAGTACTTC.